This TCR beta chain was sequenced in a study of blood T cell repertoires in COVID-19. As for the study in general: Nucleic acid was either cDNA or gDNA, and it came from T cells, B-cell-depleted T cells, or PBMCs.

Original processing methods: Reference gene primer amplification yielded estimated nucleated cell counts. Profiled with immunoSEQ multiplex PCR; TCRdb holds only in-frame clones, not every one. V and J calls and clone size are given by that table; D and trimming were obtained from the DNA. The data show tens of thousands of clones, with roughly 79% seen just once and approximately 15% held by the top ten. The CDR3 length is 15 residues. Trimming cost V 0 bases and J 9 bases, with 12 bases left between them. Germline-derived CDR1 and CDR2 are MNHEY and SVGEGT. The TCR originated in a human donor in a cohort sampled during active COVID-19. This sequence joins TRBV6-2 or TRBV6-3 and TRBJ1-6; D not resolved. The sequenced sample was peripheral blood. The CDR3 reads CASSYSAYPGSPLHF. As DNA, the CDR3 is TGTGCCAGCAGTTACTCGGCGTACCCGGGTTCACCCCTCCACTTT.